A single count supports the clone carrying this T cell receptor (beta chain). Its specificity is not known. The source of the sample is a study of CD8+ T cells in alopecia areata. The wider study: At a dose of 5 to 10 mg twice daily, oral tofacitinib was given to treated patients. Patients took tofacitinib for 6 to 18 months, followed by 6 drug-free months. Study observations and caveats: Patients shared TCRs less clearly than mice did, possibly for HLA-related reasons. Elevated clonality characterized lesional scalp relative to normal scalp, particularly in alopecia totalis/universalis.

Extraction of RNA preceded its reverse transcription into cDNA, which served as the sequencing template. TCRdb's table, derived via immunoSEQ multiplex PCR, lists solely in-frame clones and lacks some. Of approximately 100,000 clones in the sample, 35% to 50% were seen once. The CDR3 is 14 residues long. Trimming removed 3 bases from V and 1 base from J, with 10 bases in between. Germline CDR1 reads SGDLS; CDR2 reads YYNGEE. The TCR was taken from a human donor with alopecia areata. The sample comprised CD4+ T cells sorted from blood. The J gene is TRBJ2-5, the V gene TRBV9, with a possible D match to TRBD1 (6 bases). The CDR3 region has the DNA TGTGCCAGCAGCGCTGGACAGATCCAAGAGACCCAGTACTTC. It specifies CASSAGQIQETQYF.